These 32 T cell receptor beta chains share one sample of origin, sequenced in a study of T cells in Graves' hyperthyroidism and ophthalmopathy. RNA transcripts gave rise to amplified TCR beta CDR3 regions. Using the HTBI primer set, a first-round RT-PCR was run on the TCR CDR3. Using its own MiXCR run on the multiplex PCR reads, TCRdb lists one record per CDR3 protein. The data show fewer than 600,000 distinct CDR3 sequences, with approximately 14% seen just once and 15% to 20% held by the top ten. Sequenced material: blood. Every receptor here comes from a woman aged 18-29 years with Graves' hyperthyroidism.

This clonotype was observed many times. The gene calls are TRBV7-9 and TRBJ2-5; D ambiguous. The CDR3 is 12 amino acids. CDR1 is SEHNR, CDR2 FQNEAQ, per germline (reference sequence). V lost 5 bases and J 5 bases, leaving 9 bases between the germline ends. The CDR3 loop is CASSGSPETQYF. CDR3 coding DNA: TGTGCCAGCAGCGGCTCCCCGGAGACCCAGTACTTC. The full variable domain, with the rest looked up from reference TRBV7-9 and TRBJ2-5, is DTGVSQNPRHKITKRGQNVTFRCDPISEHNRLYWYRQTLGQGPEFLTYFQNEAQLEKSRLLSDRFSAERPKGSFSTLEIQRTEQGDSAMYLCASSGSPETQYFGPGTRLLVL.

At least ten counts were recorded for this clonotype. V and J are TRBV12-3 or TRBV12-4 and TRBJ2-1, with 7 bases aligning to TRBD1. This CDR3 spans 17 amino acids. Trimming took 4 bases from V and 0 from J; bases not matched to a gene: 9. The CDR3 reads CASSSITGESSYNEQFF. The CDR3 coding sequence is TGTGCCAGCAGTTCGATTACAGGGGAGAGCTCCTACAATGAGCAGTTCTTC.

This clonotype was observed many times. V usage is TRBV5-1 and J usage is TRBJ2-2, with D maybe TRBD2 (5 bases). V dropped 6 bases and J dropped 2 bases, with 14 bases sitting between them. Looked up from germline, CDR1 is SGHRS and CDR2 is YFSETQ. The CDR3 is made up of 15 amino acids. The CDR3 DNA sequence: TGCGCCAGCACCGCGAGGGCAGTCAACACCGGGGAGCTGTTTTTT. This encodes CASTARAVNTGELFF.

Only a few counts were recorded for this clonotype. This chain uses TRBV7-3 with TRBJ2-1, with 9 positions matching TRBD2. CDR1 and CDR2 from the germline V gene are SGHTA and FQGTGA. V gave up 1 base and J gave up 8 bases; unmatched junction bases: 3. CDR3 length: 14 residues. The CDR3 nucleotides read TGTGCCAGCAGCTTAAGCGGGAGGGCCGATGAGCAGTTCTTC. Amino acids: CASSLSGRADEQFF.

This clonotype has ten or more counts. The chain couples TRBV6-1 to TRBJ2-3, with 7 bases aligning to TRBD2. The CDR3 length is 15 residues. From germline, CDR1 is MNHNS and CDR2 SASEGT. J gave up 4 bases and V 9 bases, and 13 bases lay outside the gene matches. In DNA, the CDR3 is TGTGCCAGTTCCAACCGCGGGAGTAGGGCAGATACGCAGTATTTT. Amino acids: CASSNRGSRADTQYF.

This clonotype occurred many times. The V gene is TRBV30, the J gene TRBJ2-2; 13 bases align to TRBD2. CDR1 is GTSNPN, CDR2 SVGIG, per germline (reference sequence). Trimming cost V 3 bases and J 7 bases; bases outside gene matches: 5. CDR3 size: 15 residues. CDR3 coding DNA: TGTGCCTGGAGACGGACTAGCGGGAGAATCGGGGAGCTGTTTTTT. Translation: CAWRRTSGRIGELFF.

This clonotype was counted between two and nine times. The chain uses TRBV10-3 and TRBJ2-6, with 7 bases matching TRBD1. Germline lookup yields CDR1 ENHRY and CDR2 SYGVKD. V shed 5 bases, J shed 0 bases, and the junction held 10 bases outside the gene matches. The CDR3 contains 18 residues. The CDR3 region has the DNA TGTGCCATCAGTCAAACAGGGGCAGGGTACTCTGGGGCCAACGTCCTGACTTTC. It specifies CAISQTGAGYSGANVLTF.

This clonotype was seen ten or more times. The rearrangement links TRBV18 to TRBJ2-7; D gene unclear. Germline assignment: CDR1 KGHSH and CDR2 LQKENI. This CDR3 contains 13 residues. V was trimmed by 1 base and J by 1 base, leaving 5 bases between them. The CDR3 region is CASSPRQSYEQYV. The CDR3 DNA reads TGTGCCAGCTCACCACGGCAGTCCTACGAGCAGTACGTC.

This rearrangement joins TRBV5-1 to TRBJ2-1; possibly TRBD1 or TRBD2 for D (5 bases each). Trimming pared 4 bases from V and 0 bases from J, leaving 26 bases between. The CDR3 is 20 residues long. CDR1 is SGHRS and CDR2 is YFSETQ in the germline V gene. The CDR3 loop reads CASSQKRGGPFQSSYNEQFF. DNA for the CDR3: TGCGCCAGCAGCCAAAAACGGGGCGGGCCCTTTCAAAGCTCCTACAATGAGCAGTTCTTC.

J is TRBJ2-5 and V is TRBV5-1; 9 bases fit TRBD2. The junction had 11 bases not matched to a gene; V was cut back by 4 bases and J by 7 bases. The CDR3 contains 15 residues. Germline CDR1 SGHRS, CDR2 YFSETQ. CDR3 sequence: CASSPGTSLSGTQYF. The CDR3 region has the DNA TGCGCCAGCAGCCCCGGGACTAGCCTGTCGGGGACCCAGTACTTC. The entire variable domain, with the rest obtained from reference TRBV5-1 and TRBJ2-5, is as follows: KAGVTQTPRYLIKTRGQQVTLSCSPISGHRSVSWYQQTPGQGLQFLFEYFSETQRNKGNFPGRFSGRQFSNSRSEMNVSTLELGDSALYLCASSPGTSLSGTQYFGPGTRLLVL.

The rearrangement joins TRBV7-3 to TRBJ1-4; D not certain. The V end was cut by 1 base, the J end by 0 bases, with 12 bases between. This CDR3 is 17 amino acids long. The V gene's germline CDR1 is SGHTA and CDR2 FQGTGA. Written as DNA, the CDR3 is TGTGCCAGCAGCTTAATGGCCAGGAGAGCAACTAATGAAAAACTGTTTTTT. Translation gives CASSLMARRATNEKLFF.

This clonotype has ten or more counts. This chain joins TRBV30 and TRBJ1-1, with D perhaps matching TRBD1 (6 bases). The CDR3 is 13 residues long. Germline V gene sequence: CDR1 GTSNPN, CDR2 SVGIG (reference sequence). The V gene lost 4 bases and the J gene lost 5 bases, with 14 bases spanning the gap. The CDR3 spells CAWKSDRVTEAFF. CDR3 nucleotides: TGTGCCTGGAAATCGGACAGAGTGACTGAAGCTTTCTTT. Filled out from reference TRBV30 and TRBJ1-1, the complete variable domain reads SQTIHQWPATLVQPVGSPLSLECTVEGTSNPNLYWYRQAAGRGLQLLFYSVGIGQISSEVPQNLSASRPQDRQFILSSKKLLLSDSGFYLCAWKSDRVTEAFFGQGTRLTVV.

With respect to this clonotype: One junction end disagrees with the germline gene, perhaps due to a read error. The V gene is TRBV6-9, the J gene TRBJ1-2, with 8 bases matching TRBD1. Germline CDR1 reads MNHGY; CDR2 reads SVAAGI. The CDR3 has 15 residues. The CDR3 region has the DNA TGTGACAGCAGTTACGGAGGACAGGGAGTATATGGCTACACCTTC. Translated: CDSSYGGQGVYGYTF.

This clonotype occurred a few times. The chain's CDR3 is CASSSGTSGSGYNEQFF. The DNA for the CDR3 is TGTGCCAGCAGCTCGGGGACTAGCGGGAGTGGCTACAATGAGCAGTTCTTC. This chain links TRBV7-8 with TRBJ2-1; 14 bases agree with TRBD2. V was pared by 4 bases and J by 3 bases, with 5 bases of the junction left unmatched. The V gene's germline CDR1 is SGHVS and CDR2 FQNEAQ. The CDR3 covers 17 residues.

The chain employs TRBV6-5 and TRBJ2-3; D is possibly TRBD2 (5 bases). CDR3 size: 16 residues. CDR1 MNHEY and CDR2 SVGAGI come from the germline V gene. Between the trimmed V and J ends, which lost 2 bases and 4 bases, there was a span of 16 bases. For the CDR3, the DNA is TGTGCCAGCAGTTACGCTTCCGGAGGAGGACCAGATACGCAGTATTTT. It specifies CASSYASGGGPDTQYF.

This clonotype was found many times. The CDR3 region has the DNA TGCAGTGCTAGGAGGGGGGAGTTGGATCAAGAGACCCAGTACTTC. Translating gives CSARRGELDQETQYF. J is TRBJ2-5 and V is TRBV20-1; D is perhaps TRBD1 or TRBD2 (6 bases each). The CDR3 has 15 residues. Trimming removed 3 bases at V and 2 bases at J, with 16 bases between. Per germline, CDR1 DFQATT and CDR2 SNEGSKA (reference sequence).

This clonotype came up many times. This chain links TRBV5-1 with TRBJ2-7; TRBD2 aligns across 8 bases. The germline V gene encodes CDR1 SGHRS and CDR2 YFSETQ. CDR3 length: 15 amino acids. Losses at the gene ends were 6 bases for V and 2 bases for J; bases not matched to a gene: 10. CDR3 bases: TGCGCCAGCACCCCGAGGGGCGGGGGGCCCTACGAGCAGTACTTC. Residues: CASTPRGGGPYEQYF.

This clonotype was seen ten or more times. The V and J genes are TRBV30 and TRBJ2-7, with D uncertain. There are 11 residues in the CDR3. Trimming cost V 8 bases and J 2 bases, with 10 bases left between them. Germline lookup yields CDR1 GTSNPN and CDR2 SVGIG (reference sequence). As DNA, the CDR3 is TGTGCCGTGATGAAGGCCTACGAGCAGTACGTC. Translated, it gives CAVMKAYEQYV.

This clonotype was seen repeatedly, ten times or more. V is TRBV14 and J is TRBJ2-1; D not certain. There are 15 residues in the CDR3. V lost 1 base to trimming and J lost 0 bases, with 7 bases between them. The V gene's germline CDR1 is SGHDN and CDR2 FVKESK. As DNA, the CDR3 is TGTGCCAGCAGCCAAGTGGGTGGCTCCTACAATGAGCAGTTCTTC. Protein: CASSQVGGSYNEQFF. Full variable domain (outside the CDR3, taken from reference TRBV14 and TRBJ2-1): EAGVTQFPSHSVIEKGQTVTLRCDPISGHDNLYWYRRVMGKEIKFLLHFVKESKQDESGMPNNRFLAERTGGTYSTLKVQPAELEDSGVYFCASSQVGGSYNEQFFGPGTRLTVL.

The chain links TRBV9 to TRBJ1-2; D unclear. The V end was cut by 4 bases, the J end by 4 bases, with 17 bases between. This CDR3 is built from 15 residues. The germline V gene encodes CDR1 SGDLS and CDR2 YYNGEE. This chain's CDR3 is CASSPRPVTSYGYTF. CDR3 bases: TGTGCCAGCAGCCCCAGGCCCGTAACCTCCTATGGCTACACCTTC. Combining the CDR3 with reference TRBV9 and TRBJ1-2 gives the whole variable domain DSGVTQTPKHLITATGQRVTLRCSPRSGDLSVYWYQQSLDQGLQFLIQYYNGEERAKGNILERFSAQQFPDLHSELNLSSLELGDSALYFCASSPRPVTSYGYTFGSGTRLTVV.

This clonotype occurred many times. This sequence joins TRBV12-3 or TRBV12-4 and TRBJ2-3, with D unclear. The CDR3 sequence is 14 residues long. Between the trimmed V and J ends, which lost 6 bases and 6 bases, there was a span of 16 bases. The DNA for the CDR3 is TGTGCCAGCAGGGCCCAGCAGATGGCGGATACGCAGTATTTT. Amino acids: CASRAQQMADTQYF.

Only a few counts were recorded for this clonotype. The V and J genes are TRBV7-3 and TRBJ2-2; D not resolved. The CDR3 totals 15 residues. Trimming pared 5 bases from V and 5 bases from J, leaving 15 bases between. Germline assignment: CDR1 SGHTA and CDR2 FQGTGA. CDR3 sequence reads: CASSPRALGTGELFF. Here the CDR3 DNA reads TGTGCCAGCAGCCCTCGGGCTCTAGGGACCGGGGAGCTGTTTTTT.

There are many counts of this clonotype. The DNA for the CDR3 is TGTGCCAGCAGCCCGGGAGCCGACACAGATACGCAGTATTTT. This sequence encodes CASSPGADTDTQYF. The V call is TRBV11-2, the J call TRBJ2-3, with D maybe TRBD2 (6 bases). From germline, CDR1 is SGHAT and CDR2 FQNNGV. CDR3 size: 14 residues. V was pared by 5 bases and J by 2 bases, with 11 bases between. Using reference TRBV11-2 and TRBJ2-3 for the parts outside the CDR3, the full variable domain is EAGVAQSPRYKIIEKRQSVAFWCNPISGHATLYWYQQILGQGPKLLIQFQNNGVVDDSQLPKDRFSAERLKGVDSTLKIQPAKLEDSAVYLCASSPGADTDTQYFGPGTRLTVL.

This clonotype was counted between two and nine times. The chain combines TRBV12-5 with TRBJ1-1; D call uncertain. Germline CDR1 LGHNT, CDR2 FRNRAP. The CDR3 runs 13 residues. Trimming removed 7 bases from V and 3 bases from J, with 12 bases in between. Here the CDR3 DNA reads TGTGCTAGTGTCCGGACCGAGCACACTGAAGCTTTCTTT. Amino acids: CASVRTEHTEAFF. The complete variable domain, with remaining parts taken from reference TRBV12-5 and TRBJ1-1, reads DARVTQTPRHKVTEMGQEVTMRCQPILGHNTVFWYRQTMMQGLELLAYFRNRAPLDDSGMPKDRFSAEMPDATLATLKIQPSEPRDSAVYFCASVRTEHTEAFFGQGTRLTVV.

There are a few counts of this clonotype. This sequence may be a read error, since a much larger clone differs from it by one base. This chain links TRBV11-3 with TRBJ2-1, with a possible D match to TRBD2 (6 bases). Per the germline V gene, CDR1 is SGHNT and CDR2 is YENEEA. The germline V and J ends were trimmed by 8 bases and 6 bases, with 17 bases remaining between them. CDR3 length: 14 residues. DNA for the CDR3: TGTGCCAGCGGACTCCGGGACTTCTGCAATGAGCAGTTCTTC. This sequence encodes CASGLRDFCNEQFF. Drawing the rest from reference TRBV11-3 and TRBJ2-1, the complete variable domain is EAGVVQSPRYKIIEKKQPVAFWCNPISGHNTLYWYLQNLGQGPELLIRYENEEAVDDSQLPKDRFSAERLKGVDSTLKIQPAELGDSAVYLCASGLRDFCNEQFFGPGTRLTVL.

In this sample, this clonotype turned up many times. The CDR3 DNA reads TGTGCCAGCAGTTTAGAGGGCAGACTAGATGAGCAGTTCTTC. This encodes CASSLEGRLDEQFF. V and J are TRBV12-3 or TRBV12-4 and TRBJ2-1; tentatively, D is TRBD2 (6 bases). There are 14 residues in the CDR3. V lost 1 base and J 8 bases, leaving 12 bases between the germline ends.

This clonotype was counted ten times or more. Relative to the germline gene, one junction end is altered; a read error may explain this. The CDR3 nucleotides are TGTGCCAGCAGCATAGCGGGTAGCGGGAGAACCACCGGGGAGCTGTTTTTT. It translates to CASSIAGSGRTTGELFF. The V gene is TRBV11-1, the J gene TRBJ2-2; TRBD2 aligns across 9 bases. Germline loops: CDR1 SGHAT, CDR2 FQDESV (reference sequence). The CDR3 is 17 amino acids.

This clonotype was seen more than once but under ten times. This chain joins TRBV6-1 and TRBJ2-2; D might be TRBD1 or TRBD2, each matching 5 bases. From germline, CDR1 is MNHNS and CDR2 SASEGT. Trimming cost V 7 bases and J 7 bases, with 13 bases left between them. The CDR3 consists of 13 residues. CDR3 nucleotides: TGTGCCAGCATTCCGAGGGGTAACGGGGAGCTGTTTTTT. It is translated as CASIPRGNGELFF.

This clonotype has a count of ten or more. The J gene is TRBJ1-1, the V gene TRBV18; perhaps TRBD1 as D (5 bases). From germline, CDR1 is KGHSH and CDR2 LQKENI. The CDR3 runs 14 residues. The V end lost 5 bases, the J end lost 1 base, and 11 bases lay between the germline ends. Here the CDR3 reads CASSYRGENTEAFF. The DNA of the CDR3 is TGTGCCAGCTCATACCGGGGGGAGAACACTGAAGCTTTCTTT.

This clonotype was recorded at least ten times. V gene TRBV12-3 or TRBV12-4 combines with J gene TRBJ1-4; 9 bases map to TRBD1. V dropped 7 bases and J dropped 6; count of bases not matched to a gene: 6. The CDR3 spans 14 residues. CDR3 sequence reads: CASNIGTGHEKLFF. In nucleotides, the CDR3 is TGTGCCAGCAACATCGGGACAGGGCATGAAAAACTGTTTTTT.

This clonotype has a count of ten or more. The gene calls are TRBV20-1 and TRBJ2-3; the match to TRBD1 covers 7 bases. The junction had 8 bases not matched to a gene; V was cut back by 6 bases and J by 2 bases. The CDR3 has 14 residues. CDR1 is DFQATT and CDR2 is SNEGSKA in the germline V gene (reference sequence). The CDR3 DNA is TGCAGTGCAAACTCGGGACAGACCACAGATACGCAGTATTTT. It is translated as CSANSGQTTDTQYF.

This clonotype was seen a few times. The rearrangement uses TRBV6-2 or TRBV6-3 and TRBJ2-2, with unresolved D. The V end was cut by 2 bases, the J end by 6 bases, with 16 bases between. The CDR3 is 16 residues long. Germline CDR1 and CDR2: MNHEY and SVGEGT. The CDR3 sequence is CASSYGPEGIPGELFF. The CDR3 nucleotides are TGTGCCAGCAGTTACGGCCCTGAAGGGATCCCCGGGGAGCTGTTTTTT.